This T cell receptor beta chain comes out of a study of Ad26.COV2.S vaccination and SARS-CoV-2 variants. The count of this clone is one. What it binds is not known. The CDR3 sequence is 16 residues long. In germline, CDR1 is SGDLS, CDR2 YYNGEE. Unmatched junction bases numbered 5, after V lost 0 bases and J lost 1 base. Produced via immunoSEQ multiplex PCR; TCRdb's table is partial and in-frame only. Here the sample spans around 320,000 clones, around 87% being singletons. Study conclusions and caveats: Vaccinees showed greater spike-specific TCR breadth than placebo recipients. Measurement of non-spike TCR breadth gave similar results in vaccine and placebo recipients.

Treatment meaning: some 19 received Ad26.COV2.S at low or high dose, single or two shots; roughly five received placebo; per-sample allocation not given. Sampling was performed 63 days after the first vaccine or placebo injection. The sequenced sample was peripheral blood, obtained in a trial of Ad26.COV2.S vaccine versus placebo. This receptor was identified in a person aged 18-65 years who received the Ad26.COV2.S COVID-19 vaccine or a placebo. The chain joins TRBV9 to TRBJ2-5, with 8 bases fitting TRBD1. The CDR3 protein is CASSVAGTGGQETQYF. The CDR3 coding sequence is TGTGCCAGCAGCGTAGCCGGTACAGGGGGCCAAGAGACCCAGTACTTC.